The next 4 T cell receptor beta chains were all read from a single sample in a study of blood T cell repertoires in COVID-19. Only in-frame clones appear in the TCRdb table, and some are missing; sequencing was by immunoSEQ multiplex PCR. The data contain about 220,000 clones, around 88% of them singletons. Sample: PBMCs or T cells enriched from blood (not recorded which). The source is a woman aged 50 to 60 with acute COVID-19.

The chain recombines TRBV28 with TRBJ2-1; 7 nucleotides agree with TRBD2. The CDR3 has 14 amino acids. The V gene end was trimmed by 4 bases and the J gene end by 9 bases; junction bases not matched to a gene: 9. Germline V lookup: CDR1 MDHEN, CDR2 SYDVKM. The CDR3 is CASSWGLAVAEQFF. As DNA, the CDR3 is TGTGCCAGCAGTTGGGGTCTAGCGGTTGCTGAGCAGTTCTTC.

CDR3 amino acids: CASSQGAISNQPQHF. The DNA of the CDR3 is TGTGCCAGCAGCCAGGGGGCGATTAGCAATCAGCCCCAGCATTTT. The V call is TRBV7-9, the J call TRBJ1-5, with TRBD1 matching 8 bases. V gave up 5 bases and J gave up 0 bases; unmatched junction bases: 3. CDR1 is SEHNR and CDR2 is FQNEAQ in the germline V gene (reference sequence). This CDR3 has 15 residues.

The CDR3 protein is CASGSYNEQFF. The CDR3 DNA reads as TGTGCCTCGGGGTCGTACAATGAGCAGTTCTTC. The V and J genes are TRBV9 and TRBJ2-1, with a possible D match to TRBD2 (5 bases). Germline values: CDR1 SGDLS, CDR2 YYNGEE. V was clipped by 10 bases and J by 4 bases, with 9 bases between them. The CDR3 runs 11 residues.

This sequence joins TRBV28 and TRBJ2-7; 9 bases align to TRBD2. The CDR3 consists of 14 residues. V shed 10 bases, J shed 8 bases, and the junction held 15 bases outside the gene matches. Per the germline V gene, CDR1 is MDHEN and CDR2 is SYDVKM. CDR3 in amino acids: CAITRVAGGSQQYF. The CDR3 DNA reads TGTGCCATAACTCGGGTGGCGGGAGGGTCTCAGCAGTACTTC.